This T cell receptor (beta chain) was documented in a study of T-cell reconstitution after alpha-beta-depleted transplantation in children. The germline V gene has CDR1 SEHNR and CDR2 FQNEAQ (reference sequence). V shed 7 bases and J shed 2 bases, with 15 bases lying between them. CDR3 length: 15 amino acids. Study observations and caveats: Fresh T-cell production supplied most of the T-cell counts and diversity seen one year after transplant. Several hundred expanded graft clones reportedly gave rise to the alpha-beta T cells present about two months after transplant. The origin of high day-60 TCRbeta diversity in some patients lay in surviving recipient T cells and thymic progenitors.

This clonotype was detected ten times or more. Antigen: not known. Preparation of the TCRbeta library involved a method that used unique molecular identifiers. TCRdb re-called the PCR reads through MiXCR, storing one row per CDR3 protein. The sample has around 700,000 distinct CDR3 sequences, 10% to 15% seen once. The specimen comprised PBMCs, sampled before TCRalphabeta/CD19-depleted stem cell transplant. This chain joins TRBV7-9 and TRBJ2-1; a weak D match, TRBD1 (5 bases). This receptor was taken from a girl aged 2 to 10 with congenital amegakaryocytic thrombocytopenia, due to receive a stem cell transplant. For the CDR3, the DNA is TGTGCCAGCATTCCACCAGGGCTACCCTACAATGAGCAGTTCTTC. Translated, it gives CASIPPGLPYNEQFF.